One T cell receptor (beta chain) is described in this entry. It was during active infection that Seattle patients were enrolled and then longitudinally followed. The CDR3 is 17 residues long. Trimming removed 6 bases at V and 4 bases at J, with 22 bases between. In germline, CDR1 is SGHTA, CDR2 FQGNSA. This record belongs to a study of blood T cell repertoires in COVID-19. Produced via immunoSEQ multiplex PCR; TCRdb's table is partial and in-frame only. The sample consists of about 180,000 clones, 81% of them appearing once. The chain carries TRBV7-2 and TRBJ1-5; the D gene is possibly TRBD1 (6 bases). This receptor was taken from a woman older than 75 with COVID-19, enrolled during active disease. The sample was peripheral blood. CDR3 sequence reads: CASRQGGGAGENQPQHF. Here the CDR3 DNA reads TGTGCCAGCAGGCAAGGAGGGGGTGCGGGGGAGAATCAGCCCCAGCATTTT.